What follows is one T cell receptor beta chain and its context. What it recognizes is unknown. This entry belongs to a study of OX40 agonist ivuxolimab in advanced cancers. On the study more broadly: Age averaged 60 years (range roughly 20 to 90), and more than 80% were male.

Findings and limits, study-wide: Expanded peripheral T cell antigen specificity was not determined.

Repertoires were generated with immunoSEQ multiplex PCR, while TCRdb's copy carries only in-frame clones and drops some. The table lists under 50,000 clones, around 92% of them singletons. V was pared by 8 bases and J by 4 bases, with 14 bases between. Germline assignment: CDR1 MNHEY and CDR2 SMNVEV (reference sequence). The CDR3 extends over 13 amino acids. The sequence came from an adult with an advanced solid tumor such as melanoma, head and neck, liver or kidney cancer. This chain connects TRBV27 to TRBJ1-1; D unclear. The sample in question was CD4+ or CD8+ T cells sorted from blood, obtained in a trial of the OX40 agonist ivuxolimab. In DNA, the CDR3 is TGTGCCAGCGGTACAATCCGGGGCACTGAAGCTTTCTTT. Protein sequence: CASGTIRGTEAFF.